Described below is a single T cell receptor beta chain sequence and its context. The antigen remains undetermined. CDR1 is MDHEN and CDR2 is SYDVKM in the germline V gene. Losses at the gene ends were 6 bases for V and 3 bases for J; bases not matched to a gene: 10. CDR3 length: 17 amino acids. The entry originates in a study of cytomegalovirus exposure and HLA in healthy donors. Study-level background: Among roughly 180 million T cells, an earlier analysis found 95 million to 140 million unique TCR beta sequences. The Caucasian-associated ancestry cluster held under 90% of around 380 genotyped donors. Regarding the study as a whole: The investigators catalogued some 150 TCR beta chains as cytomegalovirus-associated. Looking again later, the authors saw that most CMV-associated TCR beta chains seemed HLA-restricted.

Amplification used 60 Vbeta primers and 13 Jbeta primers. Only in-frame clones appear in the TCRdb table, and some are missing; sequencing was by immunoSEQ multiplex PCR. The repertoire holds over 150,000 clones, around 80% seen once, with 4.8% in the top ten. This TCR derives from a man between 18 and 29 years old in good health and CMV-seronegative. The specimen was PBMCs. The gene calls are TRBV28 and TRBJ2-7, with 14 positions matching TRBD2. CDR3 coding DNA: TGTGCCAGCAGCGAGATGACTAGCGGGAGGGCCCTCTACGAGCAGTACTTC. It specifies CASSEMTSGRALYEQYF.